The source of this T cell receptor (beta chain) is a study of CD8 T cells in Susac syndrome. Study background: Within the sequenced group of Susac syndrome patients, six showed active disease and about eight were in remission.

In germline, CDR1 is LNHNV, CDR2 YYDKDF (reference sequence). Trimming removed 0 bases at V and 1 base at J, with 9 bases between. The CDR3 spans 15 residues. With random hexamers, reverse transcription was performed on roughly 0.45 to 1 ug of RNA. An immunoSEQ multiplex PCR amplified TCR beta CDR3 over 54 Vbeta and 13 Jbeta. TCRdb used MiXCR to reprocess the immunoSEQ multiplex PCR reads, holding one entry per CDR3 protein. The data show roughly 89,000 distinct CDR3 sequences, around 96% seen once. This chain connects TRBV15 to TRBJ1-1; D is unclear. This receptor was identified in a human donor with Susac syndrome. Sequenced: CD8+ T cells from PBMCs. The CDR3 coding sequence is TGTGCCACCAGCAGAGAGGGGAAACGGAACACTGAAGCTTTCTTT. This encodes CATSREGKRNTEAFF.